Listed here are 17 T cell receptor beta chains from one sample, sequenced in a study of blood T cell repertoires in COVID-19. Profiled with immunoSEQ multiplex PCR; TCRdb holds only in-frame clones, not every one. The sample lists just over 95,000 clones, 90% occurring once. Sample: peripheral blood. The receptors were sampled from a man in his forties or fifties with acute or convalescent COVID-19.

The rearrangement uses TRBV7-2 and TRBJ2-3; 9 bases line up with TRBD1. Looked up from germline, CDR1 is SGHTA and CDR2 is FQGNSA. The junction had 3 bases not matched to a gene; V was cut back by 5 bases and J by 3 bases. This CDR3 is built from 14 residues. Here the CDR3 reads CASSLDRGTDTQYF. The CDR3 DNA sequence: TGTGCCAGCAGCCTCGACAGGGGGACAGATACGCAGTATTTT.

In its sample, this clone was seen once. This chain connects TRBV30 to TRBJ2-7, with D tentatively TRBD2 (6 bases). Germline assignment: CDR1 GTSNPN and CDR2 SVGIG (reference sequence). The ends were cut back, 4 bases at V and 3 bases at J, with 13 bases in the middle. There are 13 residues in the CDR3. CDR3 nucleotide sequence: TGTGCCTGGAAGGTAGGAGGGCACTACGAGCAGTACTTC. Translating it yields CAWKVGGHYEQYF.

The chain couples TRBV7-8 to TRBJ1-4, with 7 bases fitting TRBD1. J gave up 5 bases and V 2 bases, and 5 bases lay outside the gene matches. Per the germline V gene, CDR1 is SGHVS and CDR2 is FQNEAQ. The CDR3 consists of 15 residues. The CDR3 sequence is CASSLWDSSNEKLFF. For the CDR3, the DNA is TGTGCCAGCAGCTTATGGGACAGCTCAAATGAAAAACTGTTTTTT.

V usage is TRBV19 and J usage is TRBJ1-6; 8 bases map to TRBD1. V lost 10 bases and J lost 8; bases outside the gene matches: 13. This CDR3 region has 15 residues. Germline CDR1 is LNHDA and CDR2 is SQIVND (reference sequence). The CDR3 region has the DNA TGTGCCACCGATGACAGGGGCATCGGGGATTCACCCCTCCACTTT. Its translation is CATDDRGIGDSPLHF. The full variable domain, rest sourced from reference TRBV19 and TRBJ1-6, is DGGITQSPKYLFRKEGQNVTLSCEQNLNHDAMYWYRQDPGQGLRLIYYSQIVNDFQKGDIAEGYSVSREKKESFPLTVTSAQKNPTAFYLCATDDRGIGDSPLHFGNGTRLTVT.

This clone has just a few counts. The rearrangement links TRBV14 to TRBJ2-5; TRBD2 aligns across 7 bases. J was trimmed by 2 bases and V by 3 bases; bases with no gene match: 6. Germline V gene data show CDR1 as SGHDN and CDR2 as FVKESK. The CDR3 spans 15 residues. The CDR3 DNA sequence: TGTGCCAGCAGCCACCAGGTGGGAGGGCAAGAGACCCAGTACTTC. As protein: CASSHQVGGQETQYF.

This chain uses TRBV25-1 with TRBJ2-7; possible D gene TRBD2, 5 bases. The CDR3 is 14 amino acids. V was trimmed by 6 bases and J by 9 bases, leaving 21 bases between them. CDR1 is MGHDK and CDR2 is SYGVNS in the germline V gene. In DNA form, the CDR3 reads TGTGCCAGCAGCCCCGGGGAATCGTTGACGGTGCAGTACTTC. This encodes CASSPGESLTVQYF.

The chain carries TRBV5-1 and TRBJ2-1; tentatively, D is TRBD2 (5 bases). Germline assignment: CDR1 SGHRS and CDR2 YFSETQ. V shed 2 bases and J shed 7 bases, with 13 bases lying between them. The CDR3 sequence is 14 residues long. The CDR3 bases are TGCGCCAGCAGCTTTAGCTTCGGGGATAATGAGCAGTTCTTC. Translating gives CASSFSFGDNEQFF. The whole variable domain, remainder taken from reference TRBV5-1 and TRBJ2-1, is KAGVTQTPRYLIKTRGQQVTLSCSPISGHRSVSWYQQTPGQGLQFLFEYFSETQRNKGNFPGRFSGRQFSNSRSEMNVSTLELGDSALYLCASSFSFGDNEQFFGPGTRLTVL.

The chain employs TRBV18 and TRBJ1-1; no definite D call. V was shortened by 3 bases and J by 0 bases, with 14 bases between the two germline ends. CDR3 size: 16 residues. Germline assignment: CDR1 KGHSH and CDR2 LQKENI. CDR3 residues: CASSPISSALNTEAFF. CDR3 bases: TGTGCCAGCTCACCGATCAGTTCTGCCTTGAACACTGAAGCTTTCTTT.

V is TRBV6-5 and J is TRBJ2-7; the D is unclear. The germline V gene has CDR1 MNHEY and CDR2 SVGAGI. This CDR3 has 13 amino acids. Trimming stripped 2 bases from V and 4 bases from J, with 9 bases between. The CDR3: CASSYGEQYEQYF. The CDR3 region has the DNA TGTGCCAGCAGTTACGGCGAACAGTACGAGCAGTACTTC.

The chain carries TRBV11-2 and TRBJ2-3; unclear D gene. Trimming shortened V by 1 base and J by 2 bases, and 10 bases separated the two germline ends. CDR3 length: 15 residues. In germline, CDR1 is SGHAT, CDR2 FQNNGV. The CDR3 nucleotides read TGTGCCAGCAGCTTAGGCGGCAACCCCACAGATACGCAGTATTTT. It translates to CASSLGGNPTDTQYF. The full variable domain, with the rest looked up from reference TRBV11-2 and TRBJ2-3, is EAGVAQSPRYKIIEKRQSVAFWCNPISGHATLYWYQQILGQGPKLLIQFQNNGVVDDSQLPKDRFSAERLKGVDSTLKIQPAKLEDSAVYLCASSLGGNPTDTQYFGPGTRLTVL.

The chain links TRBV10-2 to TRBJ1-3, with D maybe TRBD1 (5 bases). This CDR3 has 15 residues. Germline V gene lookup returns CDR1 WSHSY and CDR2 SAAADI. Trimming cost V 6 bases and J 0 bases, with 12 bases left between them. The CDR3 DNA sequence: TGCGCCAGCAGAAAGACAGACAACTCTGGAAACACCATATATTTT. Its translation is CASRKTDNSGNTIYF.

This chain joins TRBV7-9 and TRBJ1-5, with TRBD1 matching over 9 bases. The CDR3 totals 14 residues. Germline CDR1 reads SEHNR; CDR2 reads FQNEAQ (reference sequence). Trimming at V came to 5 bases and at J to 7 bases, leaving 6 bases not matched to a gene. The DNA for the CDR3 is TGTGCCAGCAGCCGGACAGGGGAGGGGCAGCCCCAGCATTTT. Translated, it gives CASSRTGEGQPQHF. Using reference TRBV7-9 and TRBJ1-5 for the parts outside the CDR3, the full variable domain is DTGVSQNPRHKITKRGQNVTFRCDPISEHNRLYWYRQTLGQGPEFLTYFQNEAQLEKSRLLSDRFSAERPKGSFSTLEIQRTEQGDSAMYLCASSRTGEGQPQHFGDGTRLSIL.

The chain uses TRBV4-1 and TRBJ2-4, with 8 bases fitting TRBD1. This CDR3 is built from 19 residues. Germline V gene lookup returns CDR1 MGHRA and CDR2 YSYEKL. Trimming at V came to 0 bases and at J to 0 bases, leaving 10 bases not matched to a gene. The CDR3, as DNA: TGCGCCAGCAGCCAAGAATCAGGGGGCAAAAGTTCAGCCAAAAACATTCAGTACTTC. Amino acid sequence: CASSQESGGKSSAKNIQYF.

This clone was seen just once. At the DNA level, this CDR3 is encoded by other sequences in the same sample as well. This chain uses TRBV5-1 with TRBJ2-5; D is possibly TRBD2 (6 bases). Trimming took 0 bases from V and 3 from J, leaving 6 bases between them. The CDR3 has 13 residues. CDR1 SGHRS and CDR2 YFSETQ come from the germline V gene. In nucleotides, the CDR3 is TGCGCCAGCAGCTTGGGCGGGAAAGAGACCCAGTACTTC. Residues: CASSLGGKETQYF.

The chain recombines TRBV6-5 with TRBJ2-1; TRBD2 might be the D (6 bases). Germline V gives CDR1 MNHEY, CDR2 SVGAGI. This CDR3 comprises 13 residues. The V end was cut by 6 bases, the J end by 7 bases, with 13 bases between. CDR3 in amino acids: CASSGTAFNEQFF. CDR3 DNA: TGTGCCAGCAGCGGGACTGCCTTTAATGAGCAGTTCTTC.

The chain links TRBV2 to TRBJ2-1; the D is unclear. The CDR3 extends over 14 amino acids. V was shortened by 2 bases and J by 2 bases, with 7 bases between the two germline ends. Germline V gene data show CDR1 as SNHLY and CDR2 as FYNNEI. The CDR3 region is CASSETATYNEQFF. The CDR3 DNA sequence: TGTGCCAGCAGTGAAACAGCAACCTACAATGAGCAGTTCTTC.

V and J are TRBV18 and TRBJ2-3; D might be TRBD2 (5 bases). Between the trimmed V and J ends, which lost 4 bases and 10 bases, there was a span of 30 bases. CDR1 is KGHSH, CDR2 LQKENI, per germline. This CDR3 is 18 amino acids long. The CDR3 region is CASSLPSGTGFSRSAQYF. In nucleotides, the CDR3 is TGTGCCAGCTCACTACCAAGCGGTACGGGATTTAGCCGGAGTGCGCAGTATTTT.